At least ten counts were recorded for the clone carrying this T cell receptor (beta chain). This entry comes from a study of low-dose radiotherapy and immunotherapy resistance in tumors. Trimming pared 3 bases from V and 4 bases from J, leaving 11 bases between. The CDR3 is 13 amino acids. CDR1 DFQATT and CDR2 SNEGSKA come from the germline V gene (reference sequence). Regarding time point: after trial treatment. Regarding treatment: LDRT plus nivolumab, ipilimumab, low-dose cyclophosphamide and aspirin (RACIN trial). TRAV and TRBV primers primed cDNA for both TCRalpha and TCRbeta. TCRs underwent 20 PCR cycles of amplification with a constant-region primer and V-primer adapter. Each CDR3 protein gets one entry after TCRdb re-called the reads with MiXCR. The profile covers 65,000 to 85,000 distinct CDR3 sequences, with 15% to 20% appearing a single time and approximately 1.5% taken by the ten largest.

This TCR was recovered from a male donor with prostate cancer. Sequenced material: PBMCs, taken after low-dose radiotherapy plus immunotherapy. V usage is TRBV20-1 and J usage is TRBJ2-3; D call uncertain. CDR3 bases: TGCAGTGCTAGTGAGCTAGATTCAGATACGCAGTATTTT. This codes for CSASELDSDTQYF.